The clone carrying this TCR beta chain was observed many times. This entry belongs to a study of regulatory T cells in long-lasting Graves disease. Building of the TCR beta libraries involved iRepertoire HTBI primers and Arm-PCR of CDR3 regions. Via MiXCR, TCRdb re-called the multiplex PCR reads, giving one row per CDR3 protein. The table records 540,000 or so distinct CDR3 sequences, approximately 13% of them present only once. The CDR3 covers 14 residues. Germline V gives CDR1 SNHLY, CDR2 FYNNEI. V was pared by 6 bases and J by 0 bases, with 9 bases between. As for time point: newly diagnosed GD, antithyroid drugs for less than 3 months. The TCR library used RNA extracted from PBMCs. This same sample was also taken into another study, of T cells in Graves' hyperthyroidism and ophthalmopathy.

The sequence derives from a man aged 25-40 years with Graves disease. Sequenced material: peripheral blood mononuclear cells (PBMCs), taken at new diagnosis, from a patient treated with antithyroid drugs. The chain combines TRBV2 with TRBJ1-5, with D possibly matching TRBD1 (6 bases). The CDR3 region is CASRTGISNQPQHF. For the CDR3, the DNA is TGTGCCAGCAGGACAGGAATTAGCAATCAGCCCCAGCATTTT.